This is a list of T cell receptor beta chains from one sample in a study of cytomegalovirus exposure and HLA in healthy donors. Data came from immunoSEQ multiplex PCR; TCRdb stores just in-frame clones and leaves some out. The listing records about 130,000 clones. Sequencing was done on a sample of PBMCs. These receptors all stem from a man between 35 and 55 years old in good health and CMV-seronegative. The CDR3 runs from the conserved cysteine through the conserved F or W. A D gene is named only where the DNA matches it firmly.

d_call: NA
v_call: TRBV7-2
j_call: TRBJ2-7
cdr3_nt: TGTGCCAGCAGCCGGAATGGGGAGTACGAGCAGTACTTC
cdr3_aa: CASSRNGEYEQYF

d_call: TRBD1
v_call: TRBV25-1
j_call: TRBJ1-1
cdr3_nt: TGTGCCAGCAGTGAACCCGGACAGGGGAAAACTGAAGCTTTCTTT
cdr3_aa: CASSEPGQGKTEAFF

d_call: TRBD2
v_call: TRBV7-9
j_call: TRBJ2-7
cdr3_nt: TGTGCCAGCAGTTCCACTAGCGGGAGAACCTCAACCTCCTACGAGCAGTACTTC
cdr3_aa: CASSSTSGRTSTSYEQYF

d_call: TRBD1
v_call: TRBV7-9
j_call: TRBJ1-1
cdr3_nt: TGTGCCAGCAGCTTAGGACCGGGACAGGAACTGAACACTGAAGCTTTCTTT
cdr3_aa: CASSLGPGQELNTEAFF

d_call: NA
v_call: TRBV6-5
j_call: TRBJ2-7
cdr3_nt: TGTGCCAGCAGTTACCTCGCGGGTAGGACCTACGAGCAGTACTTC
cdr3_aa: CASSYLAGRTYEQYF

d_call: TRBD2
v_call: TRBV2
j_call: TRBJ2-7
cdr3_nt: TGTGCCAGCAGTCCGGGACTAGCGAGCTACGAGCAGTACTTC
cdr3_aa: CASSPGLASYEQYF

d_call: NA
v_call: TRBV12-5
j_call: TRBJ1-2
cdr3_nt: TGTGCTAGTGCTCCGGGGGGCCTGGAATTCTATGGCTACACCTTC
cdr3_aa: CASAPGGLEFYGYTF

d_call: NA
v_call: TRBV5-4
j_call: TRBJ2-1
cdr3_nt: TGTGCCAGCAGCTGGGACCGGGACACCCCAAATGATGAGCAGTTCTTC
cdr3_aa: CASSWDRDTPNDEQFF

d_call: TRBD2
v_call: TRBV6-5
j_call: TRBJ2-7
cdr3_nt: TGTGCCAGCAGTTATCGGGGGACTAGCGGCCCCTACGAGCAGTACTTC
cdr3_aa: CASSYRGTSGPYEQYF

d_call: NA
v_call: TRBV11-2
j_call: TRBJ2-1
cdr3_nt: TGTGCCAGCAGCCGAACCAATTACCCTCAGAACGACAATGAGCAGTTCTTC
cdr3_aa: CASSRTNYPQNDNEQFF

d_call: TRBD2
v_call: TRBV10-3
j_call: TRBJ2-7
cdr3_nt: TGTGCCATCAGTGAGGGTAAGGGAGCGGGAGCATCCTACGAGCAGTACTTC
cdr3_aa: CAISEGKGAGASYEQYF

d_call: NA
v_call: TRBV29-1
j_call: TRBJ2-7
cdr3_nt: TGCAGCGTGGGGGGGGCAGGTTCTTCCTACTTC
cdr3_aa: CSVGGAGSSYF

d_call: NA
v_call: TRBV6-5
j_call: TRBJ2-7
cdr3_nt: TGTGCCAGCAGTCGAAACAGGGCCTACGAGCAGTACTTC
cdr3_aa: CASSRNRAYEQYF

d_call: NA
v_call: TRBV27
j_call: TRBJ2-4
cdr3_nt: TGTGCCAGCAGCACTCGGGGATTAGCCAAAAACATTCAGTACTTC
cdr3_aa: CASSTRGLAKNIQYF

d_call: NA
v_call: TRBV28
j_call: TRBJ1-1
cdr3_nt: TGTGCCAGCAGTCTCGACAGGTTGCTAGCTTTCTTT
cdr3_aa: CASSLDRLLAFF

d_call: NA
v_call: TRBV20-1
j_call: TRBJ2-5
cdr3_nt: TGCAGTGCTAGAGCCCGGGAGACCCAGTACTTC
cdr3_aa: CSARARETQYF

d_call: NA
v_call: TRBV5-1
j_call: TRBJ2-5
cdr3_nt: TGCGCCAGCAGTCGGTCGGGAGAGGGAGAGACCCAGTACTTC
cdr3_aa: CASSRSGEGETQYF

d_call: NA
v_call: TRBV5-1
j_call: TRBJ2-3
cdr3_nt: TGCGCCAGCAGCTTGGTGGGGGGATCAGGAGATACGCAGTATTTT
cdr3_aa: CASSLVGGSGDTQYF

d_call: NA
v_call: TRBV5-1
j_call: TRBJ2-7
cdr3_nt: TGCGCCAGCAGCTTGGGACAGGTCGCCTACGAGCAGTACTTC
cdr3_aa: CASSLGQVAYEQYF

d_call: TRBD2
v_call: TRBV9
j_call: TRBJ2-1
cdr3_nt: TGTGCCAGCAGCGTAGCGGGAGGGCCTGGGGAGCAGTTCTTC
cdr3_aa: CASSVAGGPGEQFF

d_call: TRBD2
v_call: TRBV5-4
j_call: TRBJ2-7
cdr3_nt: TGTGCCAGCAGCTTGGGCGGGAGGTCCTACGAGCAGTACTTC
cdr3_aa: CASSLGGRSYEQYF

d_call: TRBD1
v_call: TRBV9
j_call: TRBJ2-5
cdr3_nt: TGTGCCAGCAGCGTCACCGCGCCGGGACAGAGTAGGAAGACCCAGTACTTC
cdr3_aa: CASSVTAPGQSRKTQYF

d_call: TRBD1
v_call: TRBV7-2
j_call: TRBJ1-4
cdr3_nt: TGTGCCAGCAGCTCAGGACAGGCTATATATGCAACTAATGAAAAACTGTTTTTT
cdr3_aa: CASSSGQAIYATNEKLFF

d_call: NA
v_call: TRBV5-1
j_call: TRBJ2-3
cdr3_nt: TGCGCCAGCAGCTTTTTAAGTTTTAGTTTGAGGGATACGCAGTATTTT
cdr3_aa: CASSFLSFSLRDTQYF

d_call: NA
v_call: TRBV4-1
j_call: TRBJ2-2
cdr3_nt: TGCGCCAGCAGCCAAGATCCGGGGGGCTGGGACACCGGGGAGCTGTTTTTT
cdr3_aa: CASSQDPGGWDTGELFF

d_call: NA
v_call: TRBV19
j_call: TRBJ1-1
cdr3_nt: TGTGCCAGTAGTATAGGGGGGCTCAACACTGAAGCTTTCTTT
cdr3_aa: CASSIGGLNTEAFF

d_call: TRBD2
v_call: TRBV15
j_call: TRBJ2-2
cdr3_nt: TGTGCCACCAGCAGAGACAGAGCGGGGGCGAACACCGGGGAGCTGTTTTTT
cdr3_aa: CATSRDRAGANTGELFF